This T cell receptor (beta chain) was profiled in a study of beta chain features in type 1 diabetes. The sequenced template was cDNA made from the entire isolated RNA. The table came from immunoSEQ multiplex PCR; TCRdb's copy has only in-frame clones and leaves some out. The table has 640,000 or so clones, around an eighth seen once; the top ten hold about 0.02%. Findings and limits, study-wide: Across all four CD4+ subsets, people with type 1 diabetes showed modestly shorter TCRB CDR3s. Lower insertion and higher deletion counts appeared at VDJ junctions in type 1 diabetes patients.

This clone was detected only a few times. Its specificity is unknown. In total, each donor contributed a single heparinised blood draw that averaged around 110 mL. Germline values: CDR1 GTSNPN, CDR2 SVGIG (reference sequence). This CDR3 has 15 amino acids. The V segment lost 2 bases and the J segment 5 bases; nucleotides outside the gene matches: 10. This sequence was found in a man younger than 35 with type 1 diabetes. The specimen was naive CD4+ T cells from blood. This chain uses TRBV30 with TRBJ2-7; TRBD1 matches at 9 bases. The CDR3 region is CAWSSGTGRFHEQYF. Written as DNA, the CDR3 is TGTGCCTGGAGTTCCGGGACAGGGAGATTCCACGAGCAGTACTTC.